This T cell receptor (beta chain) was captured in a study of long-term antiretroviral therapy in people with HIV. General study points: Within the repertoire, clones expanded before ART were dominant at all time points.

Regarding this clone: The antigen remains undetermined.

The germline gives CDR1 SGHDT, CDR2 YYEEEE. V was trimmed by 2 bases and J by 4 bases, leaving 14 bases between them. CDR3 size: 15 residues. Samples were assayed with immunoSEQ v3.0 at survey level. This table comes from immunoSEQ multiplex PCR, and its TCRdb copy is limited to in-frame clones, with some not included. The data contain 20,000 or so clones, roughly 87% of them seen just once; the ten biggest clones take up roughly 9.3%. The sequence came from a man aged 50 to 60 with HIV. The J gene is TRBJ2-3, the V gene TRBV5-6; the D gene is possibly TRBD2 (7 bases). This sample comprised unsorted PBMCs, obtained 1.8 years before starting antiretroviral therapy. Here the CDR3 DNA reads TGTGCCAGCAGCTTTATAGGGGGGGAGGCAGATACGCAGTATTTT. As protein: CASSFIGGEADTQYF.